This T cell receptor (beta chain) is drawn from a study of T cell changes during pregnancy in multiple sclerosis. Here immunoSEQ multiplex PCR was the method, and the copy in TCRdb shows in-frame clones only, minus some. The table lists roughly 60,000 clones, roughly 92% of them singletons. Trimming cost V 2 bases and J 10 bases, with 16 bases left between them. There are 14 residues in the CDR3. Germline V lookup: CDR1 SGDLS, CDR2 YYNGEE. This TCR was recovered from a female donor with multiple sclerosis, enrolled in a pregnancy study. Sequenced material: peripheral blood, taken in the second trimester of pregnancy. The V and J genes are TRBV9 and TRBJ2-1, with a weak D call TRBD2 (5 bases). CDR3 in amino acids: CASSVDFSYSEQFF. CDR3 bases: TGTGCCAGCAGCGTGGACTTTTCCTACAGCGAGCAGTTCTTC.